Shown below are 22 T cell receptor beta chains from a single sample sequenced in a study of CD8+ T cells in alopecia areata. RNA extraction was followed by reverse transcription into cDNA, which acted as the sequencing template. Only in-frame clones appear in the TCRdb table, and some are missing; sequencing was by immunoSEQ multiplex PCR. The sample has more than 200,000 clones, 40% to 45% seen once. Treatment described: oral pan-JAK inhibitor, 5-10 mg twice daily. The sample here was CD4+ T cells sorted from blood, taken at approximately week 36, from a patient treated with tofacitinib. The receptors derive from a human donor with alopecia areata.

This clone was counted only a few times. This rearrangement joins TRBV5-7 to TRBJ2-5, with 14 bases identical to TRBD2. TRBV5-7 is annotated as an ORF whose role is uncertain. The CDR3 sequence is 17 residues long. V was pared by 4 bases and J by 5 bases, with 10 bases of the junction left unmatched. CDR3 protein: CASSRIPGLAGVETQYF. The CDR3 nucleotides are TGTGCCAGCAGCCGAATACCGGGACTAGCGGGAGTGGAGACCCAGTACTTC.

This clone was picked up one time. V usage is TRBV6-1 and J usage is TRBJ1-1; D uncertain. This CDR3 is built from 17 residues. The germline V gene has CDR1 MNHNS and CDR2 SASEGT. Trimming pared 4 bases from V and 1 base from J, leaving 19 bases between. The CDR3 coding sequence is TGTGCCAGCAGTGGGTTTCTCGGAGGAGTGACGAACACTGAAGCTTTCTTT. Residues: CASSGFLGGVTNTEAFF.

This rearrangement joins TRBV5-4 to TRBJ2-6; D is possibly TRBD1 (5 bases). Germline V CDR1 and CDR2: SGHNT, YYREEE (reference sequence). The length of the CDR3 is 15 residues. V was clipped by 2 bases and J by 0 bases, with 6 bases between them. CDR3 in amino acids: CASSFGASGANVLTF. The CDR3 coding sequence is TGTGCCAGCAGCTTTGGGGCCTCTGGGGCCAACGTCCTGACTTTC. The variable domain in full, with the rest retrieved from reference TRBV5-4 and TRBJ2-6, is ETGVTQSPTHLIKTRGQQVTLRCSSQSGHNTVSWYQQALGQGPQFIFQYYREEENGRGNFPPRFSGLQFPNYSSELNVNALELDDSALYLCASSFGASGANVLTFGAGSRLTVL.

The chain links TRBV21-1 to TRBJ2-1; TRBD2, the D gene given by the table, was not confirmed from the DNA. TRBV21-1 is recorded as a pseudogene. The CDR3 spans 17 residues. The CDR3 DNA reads TGTGCCAGCAGCCTAGGGACTAGCGGGAGGGACGGCAATGAGCAGTTCTTC. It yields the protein CASSLGTSGRDGNEQFF.

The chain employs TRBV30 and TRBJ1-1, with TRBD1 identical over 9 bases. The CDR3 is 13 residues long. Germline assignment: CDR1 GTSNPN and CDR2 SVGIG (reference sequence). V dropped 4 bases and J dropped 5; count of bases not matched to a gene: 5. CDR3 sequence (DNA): TGTGCCTGGACCAACAGGGGGCGGACTGAAGCTTTCTTT. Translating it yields CAWTNRGRTEAFF.

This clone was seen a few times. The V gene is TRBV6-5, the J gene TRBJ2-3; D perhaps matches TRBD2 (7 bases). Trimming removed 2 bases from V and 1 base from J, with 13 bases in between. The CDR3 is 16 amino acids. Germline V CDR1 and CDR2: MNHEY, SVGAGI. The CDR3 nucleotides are TGTGCCAGCAGTTACCATAGGGGGGGTCGCACAGATACGCAGTATTTT. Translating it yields CASSYHRGGRTDTQYF.

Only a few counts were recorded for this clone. The CDR3 reads CATRRQGAPDTQYF. The CDR3 DNA reads TGTGCCACCAGAAGACAGGGGGCGCCAGATACGCAGTATTTT. The rearrangement links TRBV6-5 to TRBJ2-3; 10 nucleotides match TRBD1. V was clipped by 10 bases and J by 4 bases; unmatched bases: 8. In germline, CDR1 is MNHEY, CDR2 SVGAGI. The CDR3 totals 14 residues.

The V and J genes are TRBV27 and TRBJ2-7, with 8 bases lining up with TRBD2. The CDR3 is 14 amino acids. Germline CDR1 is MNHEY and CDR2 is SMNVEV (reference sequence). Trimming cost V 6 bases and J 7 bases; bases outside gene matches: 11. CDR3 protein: CASRQSGSTGEQYF. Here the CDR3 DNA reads TGTGCCAGCAGGCAGAGCGGGAGTACGGGTGAGCAGTACTTC.

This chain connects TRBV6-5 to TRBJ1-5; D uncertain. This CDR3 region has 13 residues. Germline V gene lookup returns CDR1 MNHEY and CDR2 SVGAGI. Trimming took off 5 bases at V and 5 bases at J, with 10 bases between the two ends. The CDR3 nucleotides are TGTGCCAGCAGTCCCGGCCGCGATCAGCCCCAGCATTTT. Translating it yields CASSPGRDQPQHF.

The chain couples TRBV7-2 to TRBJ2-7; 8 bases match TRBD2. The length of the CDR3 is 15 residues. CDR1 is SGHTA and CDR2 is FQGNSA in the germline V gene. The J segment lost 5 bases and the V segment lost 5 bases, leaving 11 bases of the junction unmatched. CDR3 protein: CASSPGGTSRHEQYF. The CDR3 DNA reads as TGTGCCAGCAGCCCGGGGGGGACCTCCCGTCACGAGCAGTACTTC.

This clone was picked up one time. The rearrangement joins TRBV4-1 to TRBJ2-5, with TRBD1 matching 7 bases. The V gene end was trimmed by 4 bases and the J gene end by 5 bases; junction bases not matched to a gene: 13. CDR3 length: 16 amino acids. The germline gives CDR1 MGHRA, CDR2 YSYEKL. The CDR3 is CASSPPSRQGRETQYF. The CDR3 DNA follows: TGCGCCAGCAGCCCACCATCAAGACAGGGTCGCGAGACCCAGTACTTC.

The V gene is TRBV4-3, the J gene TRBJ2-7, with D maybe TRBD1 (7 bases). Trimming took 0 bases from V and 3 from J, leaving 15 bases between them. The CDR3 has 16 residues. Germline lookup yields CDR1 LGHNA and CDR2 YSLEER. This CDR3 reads CASSQDGGTAGYEQYF. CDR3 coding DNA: TGCGCCAGCAGCCAAGATGGAGGGACAGCCGGCTACGAGCAGTACTTC.

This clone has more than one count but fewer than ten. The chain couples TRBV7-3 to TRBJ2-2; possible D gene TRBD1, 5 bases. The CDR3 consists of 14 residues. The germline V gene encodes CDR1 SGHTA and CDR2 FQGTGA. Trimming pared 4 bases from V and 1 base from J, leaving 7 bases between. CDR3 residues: CASSSTVNTGELFF. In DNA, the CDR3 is TGTGCCAGCAGCTCGACAGTGAACACCGGGGAGCTGTTTTTT.

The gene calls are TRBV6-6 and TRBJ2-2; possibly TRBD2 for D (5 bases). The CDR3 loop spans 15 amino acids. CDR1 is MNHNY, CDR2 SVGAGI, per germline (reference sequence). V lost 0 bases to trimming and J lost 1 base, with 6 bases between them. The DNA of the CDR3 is TGTGCCAGCAGTTACTCAGGAGGGAACACCGGGGAGCTGTTTTTT. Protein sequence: CASSYSGGNTGELFF.

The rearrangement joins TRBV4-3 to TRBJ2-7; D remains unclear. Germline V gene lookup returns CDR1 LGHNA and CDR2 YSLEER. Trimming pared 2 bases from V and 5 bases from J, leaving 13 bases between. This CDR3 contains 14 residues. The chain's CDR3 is CASSQPIPHNEQYF. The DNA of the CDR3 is TGCGCCAGCAGCCAACCCATCCCCCATAACGAGCAGTACTTC.

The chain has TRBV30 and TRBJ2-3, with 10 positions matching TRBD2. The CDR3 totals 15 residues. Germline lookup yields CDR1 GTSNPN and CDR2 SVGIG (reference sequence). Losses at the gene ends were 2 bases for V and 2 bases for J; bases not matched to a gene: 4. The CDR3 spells CAWSSSGRHTDTQYF. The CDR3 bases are TGTGCCTGGAGTTCTAGCGGGAGACACACAGATACGCAGTATTTT.

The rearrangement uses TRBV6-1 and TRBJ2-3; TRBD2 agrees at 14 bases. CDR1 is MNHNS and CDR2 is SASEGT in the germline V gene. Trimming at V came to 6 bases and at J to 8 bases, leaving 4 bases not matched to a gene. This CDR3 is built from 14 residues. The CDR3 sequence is CASRRGTSGSTQYF. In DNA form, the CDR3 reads TGTGCCAGCAGGAGGGGGACTAGCGGGAGTACGCAGTATTTT.

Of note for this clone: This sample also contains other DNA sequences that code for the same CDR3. The CDR3 sequence: CASSLLGETQYF. CDR3 DNA: TGTGCCAGCAGCTTATTAGGGGAGACCCAGTACTTC. The rearrangement joins TRBV7-2 to TRBJ2-5; D remains unclear. The CDR3 is made up of 12 amino acids. The ends were cut back, 2 bases at V and 5 bases at J, with 6 bases in the middle. Looked up from germline, CDR1 is SGHTA and CDR2 is FQGNSA.

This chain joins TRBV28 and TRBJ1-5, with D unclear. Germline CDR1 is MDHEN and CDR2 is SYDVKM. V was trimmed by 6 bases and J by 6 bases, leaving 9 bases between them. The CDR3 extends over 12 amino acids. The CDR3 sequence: CASSSASQPQHF. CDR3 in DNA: TGTGCCAGCAGCTCGGCGAGTCAGCCCCAGCATTTT.

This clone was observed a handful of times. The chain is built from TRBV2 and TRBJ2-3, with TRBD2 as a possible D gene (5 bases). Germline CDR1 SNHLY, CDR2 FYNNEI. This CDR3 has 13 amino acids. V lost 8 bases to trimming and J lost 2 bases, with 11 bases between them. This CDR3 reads CASGAEDTDTQYF. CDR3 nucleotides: TGTGCCAGCGGAGCGGAGGACACAGATACGCAGTATTTT.

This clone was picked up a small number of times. CDR3: CASNPLPGLPGDTQYF. The CDR3 DNA sequence: TGTGCCAGCAATCCTTTACCGGGACTTCCAGGAGATACGCAGTATTTT. This chain joins TRBV7-8 and TRBJ2-3; TRBD2 might be the D (6 bases). This CDR3 region has 16 residues. The germline V gene has CDR1 SGHVS and CDR2 FQNEAQ. The V gene lost 7 bases and the J gene lost 5 bases, with 22 bases spanning the gap.

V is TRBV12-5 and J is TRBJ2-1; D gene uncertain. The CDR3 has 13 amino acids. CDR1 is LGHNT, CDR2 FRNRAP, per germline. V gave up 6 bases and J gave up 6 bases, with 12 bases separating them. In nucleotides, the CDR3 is TGTGCTAGTGGGCGTCAAGCAGGCAATGAGCAGTTCTTC. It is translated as CASGRQAGNEQFF.